This T cell receptor (beta chain) was sequenced for a study of radiotherapy plus CTLA-4 blockade in lung cancer. Deletions cut 5 bases from V and 0 bases from J, with 17 bases between. The CDR3 is 16 amino acids. Germline-derived CDR1 and CDR2 are SGHAT and FQNNGV. The assay was immunoSEQ multiplex PCR, and TCRdb's table has in-frame clones only and misses some. Of 70,000 to 90,000 clones listed, around 81% are singletons. The chain joins TRBV11-2 to TRBJ2-7; unclear D gene. Specimen: peripheral blood, collected from a patient treated with radiotherapy plus ipilimumab. This sequence originates from a human donor with non-small cell lung cancer whose response to radiotherapy plus ipilimumab could not be evaluated. Some clones in this sample may be carry-over from other donors' samples. DNA for the CDR3: TGTGCCAGCAGCCTCAGACTTATCCTTAGCTCCTACGAGCAGTACTTC. Amino acid sequence: CASSLRLILSSYEQYF.